The entry below gives a single T cell receptor (beta chain) sequence along with its context. CDR1 is SGDLS, CDR2 YYNGEE, per germline. After removal of 7 bases from V and 1 base from J, the junction contained 9 bases not matched to a gene. CDR3 size: 15 residues. Data came from immunoSEQ multiplex PCR; TCRdb stores just in-frame clones and leaves some out. The sample holds some 490,000 clones, roughly nine tenths seen once. Individuals drawn from about two dozen US areas were roughly 18 to 100 years old. Two negative PCRs, clearance, or symptom resolution were required of recovered Cohort 3 donors. The record originates from a study of blood T cell repertoires in COVID-19.

Source material: PBMCs or T cells enriched from blood (not recorded which). The sequence came from a woman aged 55-70 years who had recovered from COVID-19. This chain connects TRBV9 to TRBJ2-5; 8 bases map to TRBD2. The CDR3 loop reads CASGDTGGVQETQYF. CDR3 bases: TGTGCCAGCGGCGATACGGGGGGGGTCCAAGAGACCCAGTACTTC.